Below are 4 T cell receptor beta chains sequenced from a single sample in a study of monozygotic twins with inflammatory bowel disease. TCRdb re-analyzed the 5' RACE reads; it lists each CDR3 protein once, without DNA. This repertoire comprises about 420,000 distinct CDR3 sequences; its ten largest clones make up 2.4%. Sequenced sample: blood. The receptors were gathered from a human donor with ulcerative colitis or Crohn's disease, or a healthy co-twin of an affected twin (not recorded which).

The chain employs TRBV18 and TRBJ2-3; with no DNA, the TCRdb D assignment of TRBD1 cannot be verified. The CDR3 runs 16 residues. Germline V gives CDR1 KGHSH, CDR2 LQKENI. This CDR3 is CASSPFGTGATDTQYF.

The genes are TRBV5-1 and TRBJ2-7. This CDR3 spans 15 amino acids. CDR1 SGHRS and CDR2 YFSETQ come from the germline V gene. The CDR3 loop is CASSLLTQSTYEQYF.

The chain recombines TRBV7-2 with TRBJ2-3; TCRdb picks TRBD2, but there is no DNA to check that call. The germline gives CDR1 SGHTA, CDR2 FQGNSA. This CDR3 has 15 residues. The CDR3 reads CASSIKGLGTDTQYF.

The chain has TRBV3-1 and TRBJ2-1; without DNA, the TCRdb call of TRBD1 cannot be checked. CDR3 size: 14 residues. Germline CDR1 reads LGHDT; CDR2 reads YNNKEL (reference sequence). CDR3 sequence reads: CASSQGGADNEQFF.